Listed here are 17 T cell receptor beta chains from one sample, sequenced in a study of T cell responses to AZD1222 COVID-19 vaccine. Generated by immunoSEQ multiplex PCR, the TCRdb table keeps only in-frame clones and is missing some. Of 130,000 to 150,000 clones listed, about 87% were seen once; the top ten hold more than 12%. The specimen was peripheral blood, collected on day 0 of AZD1222 vaccination. These receptors were taken from an adult in good health.

The chain recombines TRBV6-5 with TRBJ1-2; 11 bases are shared with TRBD1. CDR1 MNHEY and CDR2 SVGAGI come from the germline V gene. The CDR3 totals 14 residues. The V segment lost 6 bases and the J segment 5 bases; nucleotides outside the gene matches: 5. CDR3 protein: CASRGTGGGYGYTF. The CDR3 bases are TGTGCCAGCAGGGGGACAGGGGGAGGATATGGCTACACCTTC.

A single count supports this clone. This chain joins TRBV2 and TRBJ1-1, with D unresolved. The length of the CDR3 is 12 residues. Trimming cost V 7 bases and J 1 base, with 7 bases left between them. CDR1 is SNHLY and CDR2 is FYNNEI in the germline V gene. The CDR3 here is CASMRPNTEAFF. The CDR3 DNA reads TGTGCCAGCATGAGACCGAACACTGAAGCTTTCTTT.

The rearrangement links TRBV28 to TRBJ1-1; D remains ambiguous. Germline values: CDR1 MDHEN, CDR2 SYDVKM. The CDR3 is 15 amino acids. Trimming removed 3 bases at V and 1 base at J, with 12 bases between. Here the CDR3 DNA reads TGTGCCAGCAGTTTGCCCTCCGTTCGGAACACTGAAGCTTTCTTT. Amino acid sequence: CASSLPSVRNTEAFF.

The chain combines TRBV2 with TRBJ1-2, with 7 bases fitting TRBD1. The length of the CDR3 is 15 residues. Trimming took 6 bases from V and 2 from J; bases not matched to a gene: 9. Germline values: CDR1 SNHLY, CDR2 FYNNEI. The CDR3 reads CASREISGQNYGYTF. The CDR3, as DNA: TGTGCCAGCAGGGAAATATCGGGACAGAACTATGGCTACACCTTC.

This chain links TRBV19 with TRBJ1-2; D perhaps matches TRBD1 (5 bases). Trimming left V 5 bases short and J 7 bases short, with 17 bases between. CDR3 length: 14 residues. CDR1 is LNHDA and CDR2 is SQIVND in the germline V gene (reference sequence). DNA of the CDR3: TGTGCCAGTAGTCCGGCCGGGACGCCGTCTGGCTACACCTTC. Its protein is CASSPAGTPSGYTF.

The chain joins TRBV5-1 to TRBJ2-7; no clear D gene. CDR3 length: 13 residues. Germline assignment: CDR1 SGHRS and CDR2 YFSETQ. The germline V and J ends were trimmed by 4 bases and 7 bases, with 15 bases remaining between them. The CDR3 reads CASSNDGATEQYF. CDR3 sequence (DNA): TGCGCCAGCAGCAACGACGGCGCAACAGAGCAGTACTTC.

The chain joins TRBV7-9 to TRBJ1-2; D gene unclear. The germline V gene encodes CDR1 SEHNR and CDR2 FQNEAQ (reference sequence). Trimming left V 4 bases short and J 0 bases short, with 6 bases between. The CDR3 has 13 residues. Written as DNA, the CDR3 is TGTGCCAGCAGCTCCCCAGCTAACTATGGCTACACCTTC. It is translated as CASSSPANYGYTF.

The chain joins TRBV9 to TRBJ1-5, with D perhaps matching TRBD1 (6 bases). CDR1 is SGDLS, CDR2 YYNGEE, per germline. Trimming left V 9 bases short and J 2 bases short, with 21 bases between. The CDR3 has 16 amino acids. DNA for the CDR3: TGTGCCACCGGCGGACCAGGGGATTCGGGCAATCAGCCCCAGCATTTT. It is translated as CATGGPGDSGNQPQHF.

The chain employs TRBV28 and TRBJ1-2; 10 nucleotides agree with TRBD1. CDR1 and CDR2 (germline): MDHEN, SYDVKM. Trimming removed 3 bases from V and 0 bases from J; junction bases left unmatched: 4. The CDR3 sequence is 16 residues long. This CDR3 is CASSLGDRGANYGYTF. The CDR3 DNA sequence: TGTGCCAGCAGTTTGGGGGACAGGGGAGCTAACTATGGCTACACCTTC.

V is TRBV28 and J is TRBJ2-5, with TRBD2 matching 9 bases. Per the germline V gene, CDR1 is MDHEN and CDR2 is SYDVKM. V shed 4 bases and J 0 bases; nucleotides not matched to a gene: 6. The CDR3 extends over 16 amino acids. CDR3 amino acids: CASSSGASGDQETQYF. Here the CDR3 DNA reads TGTGCCAGCAGTTCGGGGGCTAGCGGGGACCAAGAGACCCAGTACTTC.

The gene calls are TRBV6-5 and TRBJ1-1; 8 bases are a match to TRBD1. The CDR3 has 14 amino acids. Trimming cost V 5 bases and J 3 bases; bases outside gene matches: 5. Germline lookup yields CDR1 MNHEY and CDR2 SVGAGI. CDR3 amino acids: CASSPRGPDTEAFF. In DNA, the CDR3 is TGTGCCAGCAGTCCCAGGGGGCCGGACACTGAAGCTTTCTTT.

This chain links TRBV29-1 with TRBJ2-2; 7 bases fit TRBD2. There are 14 residues in the CDR3. J was trimmed by 2 bases and V by 4 bases; bases with no gene match: 4. Germline CDR1 reads SQVTM; CDR2 reads ANQGSEA. CDR3 DNA: TGCAGCGTTGCCGGGAGGTTTAACACCGGGGAGCTGTTTTTT. Its translation: CSVAGRFNTGELFF.

This clone has a single count. V is TRBV28 and J is TRBJ1-5; D may be TRBD1 (6 bases). Trimming took 6 bases from V and 2 from J, leaving 14 bases between them. This CDR3 comprises 15 residues. Germline CDR1 and CDR2: MDHEN and SYDVKM. CDR3 nucleotides: TGTGCCAGCAGGCAAGGGGGAGGGGGCAATCAGCCCCAGCATTTT. This encodes CASRQGGGGNQPQHF.

The V and J genes are TRBV3-1 (or the pseudogene TRBV3-2) and TRBJ2-1; the match to TRBD2 covers 12 bases. This CDR3 contains 14 residues. From germline, CDR1 is LGHDT and CDR2 YNNKEL (reference sequence). Trimming took 6 bases from V and 4 from J; bases not matched to a gene: 1. CDR3: CASRLAGGYNEQFF. CDR3 coding DNA: TGTGCCAGCAGACTAGCGGGGGGTTACAATGAGCAGTTCTTC.

The chain links TRBV30 to TRBJ1-1; a weak D match, TRBD1 (6 bases). Per germline, CDR1 GTSNPN and CDR2 SVGIG (reference sequence). The CDR3 runs 13 residues. The V end was cut by 0 bases, the J end by 6 bases, with 11 bases between. The CDR3: CAWSVQGIPEAFF. Here the CDR3 DNA reads TGTGCCTGGAGTGTTCAGGGGATACCTGAAGCTTTCTTT.

This clone turned up a few times. In DNA form, the CDR3 reads TGTGCCAGTAGTCAGGGACCCACTGAAGCTTTCTTT. Its translation: CASSQGPTEAFF. The rearrangement links TRBV19 to TRBJ1-1; possibly TRBD1 for D (5 bases). In germline, CDR1 is LNHDA, CDR2 SQIVND (reference sequence). Trimming left V 5 bases short and J 4 bases short, with 8 bases between. The CDR3 is 12 residues long.

The genes are TRBV7-2 and TRBJ2-3; no reliable D call. Germline CDR1 is SGHTA and CDR2 is FQGNSA. Trimming took off 1 base at V and 6 bases at J, with 8 bases between the two ends. This CDR3 is built from 13 residues. DNA of the CDR3: TGTGCCAGCAGCTTAGGGGTCCCGGATACGCAGTATTTT. Amino acids: CASSLGVPDTQYF.